Shown below are 3 T cell receptor beta chains from a single sample sequenced in a study of blood T cell repertoires in COVID-19. The repertoire was sequenced with immunoSEQ multiplex PCR; TCRdb's copy has only in-frame clones and lacks some. Of a few hundred thousand clones listed, roughly 90% are singletons. Sequences were obtained from PBMCs or T cells enriched from blood (not recorded which). Receptors were obtained from a young woman who had recovered from COVID-19.

CDR3 amino acids: CASSPGQGSGGYTF. For the CDR3, the DNA is TGTGCCAGCTCACCTGGACAGGGGTCAGGTGGCTACACCTTC. V is TRBV18 and J is TRBJ1-2; 9 positions agree with TRBD1. From germline, CDR1 is KGHSH and CDR2 LQKENI. The CDR3 spans 14 residues. V trimming: 3 bases; J trimming: 7 bases; junction bases outside the gene matches: 6.

The chain recombines TRBV6-2 or TRBV6-3 with TRBJ1-1; 11 bases match TRBD1. The CDR3 has 16 amino acids. Trimming at V came to 6 bases and at J to 4 bases, leaving 10 bases not matched to a gene. Germline assignment: CDR1 MNHEY and CDR2 SVGEGT. Written as DNA, the CDR3 is TGTGCCAGCAGCCTAAACCTCGGACAGGGGGCCACTGAAGCTTTCTTT. Translation gives CASSLNLGQGATEAFF.

CDR3 coding DNA: TGTGCCAGCAGTTTCCTCCGAACAGGGACAGATACGCAGTATTTT. Translated, it gives CASSFLRTGTDTQYF. The genes are TRBV27 and TRBJ2-3, with D perhaps matching TRBD1 (6 bases). Germline V gene lookup returns CDR1 MNHEY and CDR2 SMNVEV (reference sequence). V was clipped by 3 bases and J by 3 bases, with 13 bases between them. The CDR3 sequence is 15 residues long.